This T cell receptor beta chain was retrieved from a study of CD8 T cells in ankylosing spondylitis. TCRdb re-derived calls from the 5' RACE reads in MiXCR, one entry per CDR3 protein. The sample holds 200,000 to 300,000 distinct CDR3 sequences, about 9.1% seen once. The study's findings and limits: Disease-linked clones were reportedly significantly enriched in matched ankylosing spondylitis synovial fluid. Roughly 8 highly homologous variants made up a TCR beta motif, and this motif appeared characteristic of ankylosing spondylitis blood. Clones linked to disease, bearing a CD8+ phenotype, were relatively rare in peripheral blood. A number of the motif variants had already been described in reactive arthritis synovial fluid and blood.

Many counts were recorded for this clonotype. Its target is not known. The germline gene is not matched at one end of the junction; a read error may be the cause. The CDR3 runs to 13 residues. Germline lookup yields CDR1 DFQATT and CDR2 SNEGSKA (reference sequence). This sequence joins TRBV20-1 and TRBJ2-7, with 7 bases fitting TRBD1. Input material: blood, either unsorted or a sorted T cell fraction (not recorded which). The clonotype originates from a male donor with ankylosing spondylitis or in good health (not recorded which). The CDR3, as DNA: TGCAGTGCTTCCGGGACAGAATCCTCCGAGCAGTACTTC. Protein: CSASGTESSEQYF.